Presented here are 24 T cell receptor beta chains from one specimen sequenced in a study of OX40 agonist ivuxolimab in advanced cancers. Repertoires were generated with immunoSEQ multiplex PCR, while TCRdb's copy carries only in-frame clones and drops some. The sample yields over 25,000 clones, less than 90% seen once. The source material was CD4+ or CD8+ T cells sorted from blood, sampled in a trial of the OX40 agonist ivuxolimab. The receptors shown here come from an adult with an advanced solid tumor such as melanoma, head and neck, liver or kidney cancer.

This chain connects TRBV2 to TRBJ2-7; D is undetermined. V was clipped by 8 bases and J by 4 bases, with 15 bases between them. Germline assignment: CDR1 SNHLY and CDR2 FYNNEI. The CDR3 has 13 amino acids. In nucleotides, the CDR3 is TGTGCCAGCGGCCACAGTGTTTCGTACGAGCAGTACTTC. It yields the protein CASGHSVSYEQYF.

The gene calls are TRBV6-5 and TRBJ2-7, with 7 positions matching TRBD2. This CDR3 has 14 amino acids. V was clipped by 5 bases and J by 3 bases; unmatched bases: 7. Germline V gives CDR1 MNHEY, CDR2 SVGAGI. The chain's CDR3 is CASSAGLPSYEQYF. The CDR3 DNA sequence: TGTGCCAGCAGTGCGGGACTACCAAGCTACGAGCAGTACTTC.

The CDR3 spells CASSFTGTDGEKLFF. Written as DNA, the CDR3 is TGTGCCAGCAGCTTCACCGGGACGGATGGGGAAAAACTGTTTTTT. The J gene is TRBJ1-4, the V gene TRBV7-2; D might be TRBD1 (5 bases). V was pared by 3 bases and J by 8 bases, with 16 bases between. Germline V gives CDR1 SGHTA, CDR2 FQGNSA. The CDR3 is made up of 15 amino acids.

The J gene is TRBJ1-2, the V gene TRBV10-3, with D unclear. V lost 6 bases, J lost 8 bases, and 16 bases lay in between. This CDR3 contains 13 residues. CDR1 is ENHRY and CDR2 is SYGVKD in the germline V gene. The CDR3 sequence is CAIRKEDSEGYTF. CDR3 sequence (DNA): TGTGCCATCAGGAAGGAGGACTCGGAGGGCTACACCTTC.

This chain uses TRBV5-1 with TRBJ2-1, with TRBD2 matching 8 bases. The CDR3 totals 11 residues. CDR1 SGHRS and CDR2 YFSETQ come from the germline V gene. J gave up 10 bases and V 6 bases, and 3 bases lay outside the gene matches. CDR3 DNA sequence: TGCGCCAGCAACGGGGGGGGCGAGCAGTTCTTC. Amino acid sequence: CASNGGGEQFF.

V is TRBV28 and J is TRBJ2-1; D remains unclear. Germline values: CDR1 MDHEN, CDR2 SYDVKM. CDR3 length: 16 residues. Trimming removed 4 bases from V and 7 bases from J, with 20 bases in between. CDR3 coding DNA: TGTGCCAGCAGTTCGATGATCATGGGCCGGTGGAATGAGCAGTTCTTC. Translated, it gives CASSSMIMGRWNEQFF.

The chain couples TRBV4-1 to TRBJ2-1; no reliable D call. The CDR3 has 16 residues. V lost 1 base and J lost 5, with 15 bases in between. CDR1 and CDR2 from the germline V gene are MGHRA and YSYEKL. The CDR3: CASSQVPEPYDNEQFF. Written as DNA, the CDR3 is TGCGCCAGCAGCCAAGTACCGGAGCCTTATGACAATGAGCAGTTCTTC.

V and J are TRBV18 and TRBJ2-1, with 7 nucleotides matching TRBD2. V lost 1 base to trimming and J lost 4 bases; unmatched junction nucleotides: 7. Germline-derived CDR1 and CDR2 are KGHSH and LQKENI. This CDR3 has 16 residues. The chain's CDR3 is CASSPRREGGYNEQFF. The CDR3 DNA follows: TGTGCCAGCTCACCACGAAGGGAGGGAGGTTACAATGAGCAGTTCTTC.

V usage is TRBV28 and J usage is TRBJ2-5; 16 bases match TRBD2. From germline, CDR1 is MDHEN and CDR2 SYDVKM. With 6 bases clipped from V and 4 bases from J, the junction kept 8 bases outside the gene matches. The CDR3 has 17 residues. CDR3 coding DNA: TGTGCCAGCAGCGATGGGACTAGCGGGGGGGCTCGAGAGACCCAGTACTTC. Its protein is CASSDGTSGGARETQYF.

This clone showed up just once. The chain combines TRBV13 with TRBJ1-3; no clear D. Per the germline V gene, CDR1 is PRHDT and CDR2 is FYEKMQ (reference sequence). V shed 5 bases and J shed 2 bases, with 10 bases lying between them. There are 14 residues in the CDR3. Here the CDR3 DNA reads TGTGCCAGCAGCCAAGACTGGGCTGGAAACACCATATATTTT. As protein: CASSQDWAGNTIYF. The complete variable domain, with remaining parts taken from reference TRBV13 and TRBJ1-3, reads AAGVIQSPRHLIKEKRETATLKCYPIPRHDTVYWYQQGPGQDPQFLISFYEKMQSDKGSIPDRFSAQQFSDYHSELNMSSLELGDSALYFCASSQDWAGNTIYFGEGSWLTVV.

The rearrangement uses TRBV7-2 and TRBJ1-6, with D possibly TRBD1 on 5 matching bases. This CDR3 region has 12 residues. V shed 10 bases and J shed 8 bases, with 12 bases lying between them. Germline V gene data show CDR1 as SGHTA and CDR2 as FQGNSA. CDR3 bases: TGTGCCAATGAGGGGATCGATTCACCCCTCCACTTT. Translating gives CANEGIDSPLHF.

This rearrangement joins TRBV7-9 to TRBJ2-1; maybe TRBD2 (6 bases). The CDR3 is 17 residues long. Germline loops: CDR1 SEHNR, CDR2 FQNEAQ (reference sequence). With 3 bases removed from V and 2 bases from J, the gap between germline ends came to 17 bases. The CDR3 nucleotides are TGTGCCAGCAGCTTCCCTTTAGCGGATGCAACCTACAATGAGCAGTTCTTC. It yields the protein CASSFPLADATYNEQFF.

The gene calls are TRBV6-4 and TRBJ2-1; tentatively, D is TRBD1 or TRBD2 (6 bases each). Germline lookup yields CDR1 MRHNA and CDR2 SNTAGT. This CDR3 comprises 11 residues. V gave up 6 bases and J gave up 10 bases, with 10 bases separating them. This chain's CDR3 is CASRGGNEQFF. DNA of the CDR3: TGTGCCAGCAGAGGGGGGAACGAGCAGTTCTTC.

This chain uses TRBV28 with TRBJ1-5; 8 nucleotides line up with TRBD1. CDR1 and CDR2 (germline): MDHEN, SYDVKM. This CDR3 spans 14 amino acids. The ends lost 4 bases at V and 7 bases at J; junction bases unmatched: 6. The CDR3 loop reads CASSSPGGQQPQHF. In DNA form, the CDR3 reads TGTGCCAGCAGTTCACCAGGGGGCCAACAGCCCCAGCATTTT.

This clone was counted a few times. The chain uses TRBV6-1 and TRBJ2-7, with 9 bases fitting TRBD2. CDR3 length: 15 amino acids. J lost 3 bases, V lost 9 bases, and 12 bases had no gene match. From germline, CDR1 is MNHNS and CDR2 SASEGT. CDR3 protein: CARPAGGPYFYEQYF. CDR3 DNA sequence: TGTGCCAGACCGGCGGGGGGGCCGTATTTCTACGAGCAGTACTTC.

The chain links TRBV13 to TRBJ2-3, with D possibly TRBD2 on 5 matching bases. V was shortened by 7 bases and J by 4 bases, with 15 bases between the two germline ends. Germline V lookup: CDR1 PRHDT, CDR2 FYEKMQ (reference sequence). This CDR3 has 14 residues. CDR3 sequence reads: CASTEGNSADTQYF. DNA of the CDR3: TGTGCCAGCACAGAGGGTAATAGCGCAGATACGCAGTATTTT.

The rearrangement joins TRBV13 to TRBJ2-1, with D perhaps TRBD2 (6 bases). Per the germline V gene, CDR1 is PRHDT and CDR2 is FYEKMQ (reference sequence). V was cut by 0 bases and J by 1 base, with 7 bases left in between. CDR3 length: 15 residues. This CDR3 reads CASSLGGGSYNEQFF. The CDR3 region has the DNA TGTGCCAGCAGCTTAGGTGGGGGGTCCTACAATGAGCAGTTCTTC.

This clone has just one count. The rearrangement uses TRBV1 and TRBJ2-2; TRBD2, the table's D call, was not compared with the DNA. TRBV1 is annotated as a pseudogene. This CDR3 comprises 21 residues. The CDR3 loop is CTSSQDKGSIAGGPETGELFF. CDR3 DNA sequence: TGCACCAGCAGCCAAGATAAGGGTTCAATAGCGGGAGGGCCGGAGACCGGGGAGCTGTTTTTT.

The V and J genes are TRBV4-2 and TRBJ2-5; 7 bases map to TRBD2. The DNA end lines up better with TRBJ2-7; the J call may be wrong. The CDR3 runs 15 residues. The germline V gene has CDR1 LGHNA and CDR2 YNFKEQ. In DNA form, the CDR3 reads TGTGCCAGCAGACGAACGGGGGAGGGTACCTACGAGCAGTACTTC. Protein sequence: CASRRTGEGTYEQYF.

The CDR3 sequence: CSVEGHDGGNTIYF. Written as DNA, the CDR3 is TGCAGCGTTGAAGGTCACGATGGGGGAAACACCATATATTTT. V is TRBV29-1 and J is TRBJ1-3; D uncertain. Germline CDR1 SQVTM, CDR2 ANQGSEA. V gave up 1 base and J gave up 4 bases, with 11 bases separating them. CDR3 size: 14 residues.

The chain combines TRBV6-4 with TRBJ1-1, with D perhaps TRBD1 (6 bases). The CDR3 is 15 residues long. The V and J ends lost 4 bases and 0 bases respectively, with 12 bases between them. The germline gives CDR1 MRHNA, CDR2 SNTAGT. DNA for the CDR3: TGTGCCAGCAGTGCCCAGCAGGGGCTGAACACTGAAGCTTTCTTT. This encodes CASSAQQGLNTEAFF.

V gene TRBV7-8 combines with J gene TRBJ2-7, with D uncertain. The V end lost 0 bases, the J end lost 4 bases, and 13 bases lay between the germline ends. Germline CDR1 reads SGHVS; CDR2 reads FQNEAQ. The CDR3 length is 15 residues. CDR3 residues: CASSLAVYREYEQYF. The CDR3 DNA reads TGTGCCAGCAGCTTAGCGGTGTATAGGGAATACGAGCAGTACTTC.

The V call is TRBV9, the J call TRBJ2-2; possibly TRBD1 for D (6 bases). In germline, CDR1 is SGDLS, CDR2 YYNGEE. The V end lost 3 bases, the J end lost 4 bases, and 13 bases lay between the germline ends. The CDR3 totals 15 residues. The CDR3 sequence is CASSARDIATGELFF. The CDR3 coding sequence is TGTGCCAGCAGCGCCCGGGACATTGCCACCGGGGAGCTGTTTTTT.

The chain combines TRBV23-1 with TRBJ2-7; a possible D gene is TRBD2 (6 bases). TRBV23-1 qualifies as an ORF whose function is uncertain. The CDR3 is made up of 15 amino acids. V lost 2 bases and J 1 base, leaving 12 bases between the germline ends. The CDR3 sequence: CASSQPGEVSYEQYF. CDR3 bases: TGCGCCAGCAGTCAACCTGGGGAGGTGTCCTACGAGCAGTACTTC.